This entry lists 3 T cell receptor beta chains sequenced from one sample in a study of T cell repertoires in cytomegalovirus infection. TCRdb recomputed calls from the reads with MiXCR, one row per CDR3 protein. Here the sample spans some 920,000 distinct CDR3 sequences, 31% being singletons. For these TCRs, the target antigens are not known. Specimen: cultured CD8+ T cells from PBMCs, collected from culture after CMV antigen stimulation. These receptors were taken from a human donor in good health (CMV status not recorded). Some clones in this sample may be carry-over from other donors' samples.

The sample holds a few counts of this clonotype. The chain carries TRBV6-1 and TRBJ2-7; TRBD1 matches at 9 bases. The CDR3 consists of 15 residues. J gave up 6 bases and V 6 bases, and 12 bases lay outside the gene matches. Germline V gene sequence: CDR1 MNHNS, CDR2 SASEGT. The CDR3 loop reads CASSCRDRVVPEQYV. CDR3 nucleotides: TGTGCCAGCAGCTGCCGGGACAGGGTCGTCCCCGAGCAGTACGTC.

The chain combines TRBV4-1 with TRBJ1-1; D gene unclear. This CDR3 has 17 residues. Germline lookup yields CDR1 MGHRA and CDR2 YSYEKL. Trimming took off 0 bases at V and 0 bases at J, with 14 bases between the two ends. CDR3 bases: TGCGCCAGCAGCCAAGACGCAGGAGCTGGGCTGAACACTGAAGCTTTCTTT. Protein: CASSQDAGAGLNTEAFF.

CDR3 amino acids: CASSQEGPTGTGELFF. DNA for the CDR3: TGTGCCAGCAGCCAAGAAGGACCTACAGGCACCGGGGAGCTGTTTTTT. J is TRBJ2-2 and V is TRBV3-1, with a possible D match to TRBD1 (5 bases). Trimming shortened V by 0 bases and J by 4 bases, and 12 bases separated the two germline ends. The CDR3 consists of 16 residues. Germline-derived CDR1 and CDR2 are LGHDT and YNNKEL (reference sequence).